Each of the 4 T cell receptor beta chains below was sequenced from the same sample in a study of post-analysis software for immune sequencing data. Study conclusions and caveats: In patients, five or six TRBV segments were more frequent than in controls, with TRBV5-6, TRBV5-1 and TRBV20-1 among them.

TCR beta libraries were prepared from cDNA with unique molecular identifiers. TCRdb reprocessed the PCR reads with MiXCR, giving one entry per CDR3 protein. The sample carries 750,000 to 900,000 distinct CDR3 sequences, approximately 44% recorded once. Which antigens these TCRs recognize remains unknown. The sample consisted of blood. The receptor source for this set is a girl aged 5-17 years with multiple sclerosis.

The V gene is TRBV20-1, the J gene TRBJ2-7, with D perhaps matching TRBD2 (6 bases). CDR3 length equals 13 residues. Deletions cut 3 bases from V and 0 bases from J, with 9 bases between. Germline lookup yields CDR1 DFQATT and CDR2 SNEGSKA (reference sequence). CDR3 in DNA: TGCAGTGCTAGTTCGGGGGACTCCTACGAGCAGTACTTC. It is translated as CSASSGDSYEQYF.

In its sample, this clonotype was seen a few times. The CDR3 sequence is CASSPHRGGNETQYF. For the CDR3, the DNA is TGTGCCAGCAGCCCTCACAGGGGTGGAAATGAGACCCAGTACTTC. This chain uses TRBV7-3 with TRBJ2-5; TRBD1 aligns across 7 bases. Unmatched junction bases numbered 11, after V lost 5 bases and J lost 5 bases. The CDR3 sequence is 15 residues long. CDR1 SGHTA and CDR2 FQGTGA come from the germline V gene.

This clonotype was picked up a small number of times. This chain links TRBV7-2 with TRBJ2-1; D is ambiguous. The germline CDR1 and CDR2 sequences are SGHTA and FQGNSA. This CDR3 is 15 amino acids long. The V end lost 2 bases, the J end lost 1 base, and 9 bases lay between the germline ends. The CDR3: CASSLFPRSYNEQFF. The CDR3 DNA follows: TGTGCCAGCAGCTTATTTCCGCGGTCCTACAATGAGCAGTTCTTC. Supplemented by reference TRBV7-2 and TRBJ2-1, the full variable domain reads GAGVSQSPSNKVTEKGKDVELRCDPISGHTALYWYRQSLGQGLEFLIYFQGNSAPDKSGLPSDRFSAERTGGSVSTLTIQRTQQEDSAVYLCASSLFPRSYNEQFFGPGTRLTVL.

This clonotype was seen a handful of times. This chain joins TRBV15 and TRBJ2-5, with D perhaps TRBD2 (6 bases). This CDR3 has 15 residues. Between the trimmed V and J ends, which lost 0 bases and 1 base, there was a span of 9 bases. The germline CDR1 and CDR2 sequences are LNHNV and YYDKDF (reference sequence). The CDR3, as DNA: TGTGCCACCAGCAGAGATCGCGGGGCCCAAGAGACCCAGTACTTC. The encoded protein is CATSRDRGAQETQYF.